This is a list of T cell receptor beta chains from one sample in a study of T-cell reconstitution after alpha-beta-depleted transplantation in children. In TCRdb, the PCR reads were re-called with MiXCR into one record per CDR3 protein. The data hold under 400,000 distinct CDR3 sequences, with roughly 21% observed a single time. This sample comprised PBMCs, mostly from graft donor cells, obtained 180 days after TCRalphabeta/CD19-depleted stem cell transplant. These receptors came from a male patient under 18 who had a stem cell transplant for acute lymphoblastic leukemia, so the T cells may come from the graft donor. CDR3s leave out the opening cysteine and the closing phenylalanine or tryptophan. A D gene is named only where the DNA matches it firmly.

d_gene	len	j_gene	v_gene	CDR3aa
.	14	TRBJ1-3	TRBV9	ASSPRGGPSGNTIY
TRBD2	13	TRBJ2-5	TRBV18	ASSPGREPHETQY
.	13	TRBJ2-3	TRBV6-5	ASSYRDTFTDTQY
TRBD2	14	TRBJ2-2	TRBV5-5	ASRLWGLPSAGELF
TRBD1	11	TRBJ1-2	TRBV5-1	ASSLQGAGGYT
TRBD2	13	TRBJ2-1	TRBV5-1	ASSLALREEAEQF
TRBD2	13	TRBJ2-1	TRBV7-3	ASSITSGIGNEQF
.	11	TRBJ2-5	TRBV29-1	SVRTGPSETQY
.	10	TRBJ1-5	TRBV12-3/TRBV12-4	ASSPDLGPQH
.	12	TRBJ1-2	TRBV9	ASSETGTAYGYT
.	9	TRBJ2-1	TRBV20-1	SATTYNEQF
.	13	TRBJ2-3	TRBV5-1	ASSLEEYGTDTQY
TRBD1	13	TRBJ1-1	TRBV20-1	SAREGNRGNTEAF
.	13	TRBJ2-7	TRBV7-9	ASSPVSGRTYEQY
TRBD2	17	TRBJ2-1	TRBV11-1	ASSPRLTRSGRTYNEQF
TRBD1	11	TRBJ1-2	TRBV5-6	ASSPMDREGYT
.	17	TRBJ2-4	TRBV12-5	ASGIDGPSLLIAKNIQY
.	9	TRBJ2-3	TRBV20-1	SAGKTDTQY
.	11	TRBJ2-3	TRBV3-1	ASSPQVPDTQY
TRBD1	12	TRBJ2-5	TRBV12-3/TRBV12-4	ASSRGDRAETQY
.	16	TRBJ2-4	TRBV24-1	PARCKTVVKLAKNIQY
.	11	TRBJ2-7	TRBV12-3/TRBV12-4	ASSHRQIKEQY
TRBD2	14	TRBJ2-1	TRBV20-1	SARDRRLAGGNEQF
.	11	TRBJ2-3	TRBV5-1	ASSLGDTDTQY
TRBD2	15	TRBJ2-1	TRBV4-2	ASSQDGASGRWNEQF
TRBD1	12	TRBJ1-1	TRBV15	ATSGTVGQTEAF
TRBD1	13	TRBJ1-1	TRBV7-3	ASSFSGTANTEAF
TRBD1	12	TRBJ2-7	TRBV6-1	ASSAGTEPYEQY
.	12	TRBJ1-1	TRBV5-1	ASSLAPGDTEAF
.	15	TRBJ2-1	TRBV5-1	ASSLWSVTWRRDEQF
.	12	TRBJ2-1	TRBV20-1	SAGGGRAGNEQF
.	12	TRBJ1-6	TRBV9	ASSVYRDNSPLH
.	9	TRBJ1-1	TRBV20-1	SARDPRFVR
.	12	TRBJ1-6	TRBV5-8	ATPIGAGRAPLH
TRBD2	13	TRBJ2-5	TRBV5-1	ASSLVSGGGETQY
.	11	TRBJ1-1	TRBV27	ASISWSNTEAF
.	14	TRBJ2-7	TRBV20-1	SASRPGLPSSYEQY
TRBD2	14	TRBJ2-7	TRBV11-2	ASSPREGTTNYEQY
.	9	TRBJ2-7	TRBV7-9	ASSSAVRQY
.	15	TRBJ2-2	TRBV11-3	ASSLAGWNFDTGELF
.	13	TRBJ1-1	TRBV28	ASSLFGQENTEAF
.	16	TRBJ2-2	TRBV3-1	ASSQVRRKRKNTGELF
.	10	TRBJ2-3	TRBV6-2/TRBV6-3	ASSAAADTQY
TRBD2	12	TRBJ2-3	TRBV6-5	ASIRGLGTDTQY
.	10	TRBJ2-7	TRBV7-2	ASSLNFDEQY
TRBD1	11	TRBJ1-2	TRBV6-1	ASSPTGEGGYT
.	12	TRBJ2-3	TRBV7-3	ASSAGLSTDTQY
TRBD1	14	TRBJ1-3	TRBV5-1	ASSLATGFSGNTIY
.	13	TRBJ1-4	TRBV4-1	ASSPPQPINEKLF
TRBD2	10	TRBJ2-7	TRBV20-1	SAQGLAYKQY
TRBD2	16	TRBJ2-5	TRBV5-6	ASSPIGGGSIAGETQY
.	10	TRBJ2-7	TRBV30	AWSVMDTEQY
.	10	TRBJ1-1	TRBV12-3/TRBV12-4	ASSFWGGRAF
TRBD2	18	TRBJ2-1	TRBV5-1	ASSLKDRGKLAGGYNEQF